Below, 15 T cell receptor beta chains from the same sample are listed, as sequenced in a study of a mutant IDH1 vaccine in newly diagnosed glioma. The data were produced by immunoSEQ multiplex PCR, yet TCRdb's version contains in-frame clones alone and is incomplete. The sample lists some 90,000 clones; over 70% were seen once. Time point of the sample: baseline, week 1 (first vaccination visit). The treatment here: pre-vaccination baseline after standard-of-care therapy. The sample in question was PBMCs, obtained from a glioma patient treated with radiotherapy, temozolomide or both. These receptor sequences come from a man aged 35-49 years with glioma. Some clones in this sample may be carry-over from other donors' samples.

This clone showed up just once. V usage is TRBV30 and J usage is TRBJ2-2; D is uncertain. The CDR3 is 11 residues long. Germline-derived CDR1 and CDR2 are GTSNPN and SVGIG (reference sequence). V gave up 5 bases and J gave up 5 bases, with 6 bases separating them. This CDR3 is CAWGNTGELFF. In DNA, the CDR3 is TGTGCCTGGGGAAATACCGGGGAGCTGTTTTTT.

V gene TRBV10-1 combines with J gene TRBJ1-1, with D uncertain. There are 12 residues in the CDR3. Germline assignment: CDR1 WNHNN and CDR2 SYGVQD (reference sequence). V lost 5 bases to trimming and J lost 0 bases, with 4 bases between them. For the CDR3, the DNA is TGCGCCAGCAGTAACATGAACACTGAAGCTTTCTTT. The encoded protein is CASSNMNTEAFF.

The gene calls are TRBV5-6 and TRBJ2-7, with TRBD2 identical over 12 bases. This CDR3 region has 16 residues. The germline CDR1 and CDR2 sequences are SGHDT and YYEEEE. With 4 bases clipped from V and 6 bases from J, the junction kept 11 bases outside the gene matches. The CDR3 DNA reads TGTGCCAGCAGCCTAGGGGAGACTAGCGGGGGTACCGAGCAGTACTTC. Translation: CASSLGETSGGTEQYF.

V gene TRBV7-8 combines with J gene TRBJ2-7; no clear D gene. The CDR3 consists of 11 residues. V dropped 5 bases and J dropped 6 bases, with 8 bases sitting between them. Per the germline V gene, CDR1 is SGHVS and CDR2 is FQNEAQ. CDR3 sequence: CASSLEVEQYF. CDR3 in DNA: TGTGCCAGCAGCCTTGAGGTCGAGCAGTACTTC.

J is TRBJ1-6 and V is TRBV6-4, with D unresolved. The germline gives CDR1 MRHNA, CDR2 SNTAGT. The V end was cut by 5 bases, the J end by 9 bases, with 14 bases between. The CDR3 has 14 residues. The CDR3 loop reads CASSQTDNPSPLHF. For the CDR3, the DNA is TGTGCCAGCAGTCAGACCGATAACCCTTCACCCCTCCACTTT.

V usage is TRBV9 and J usage is TRBJ2-3, with unresolved D. This CDR3 comprises 12 residues. Germline V gives CDR1 SGDLS, CDR2 YYNGEE. Deletions cut 3 bases from V and 2 bases from J, with 4 bases between. CDR3 coding DNA: TGTGCCAGCAGCGGATTCACAGATACGCAGTATTTT. As protein: CASSGFTDTQYF.

The J gene is TRBJ2-3, the V gene TRBV2, with 7 bases lining up with TRBD1. The V and J ends lost 5 bases and 2 bases, in that order; junction bases with no gene match: 10. The CDR3 has 16 amino acids. The germline V gene has CDR1 SNHLY and CDR2 FYNNEI. The CDR3 here is CASSQEDRFYTDTQYF. The CDR3 coding sequence is TGTGCCAGCAGTCAGGAGGACAGGTTTTACACAGATACGCAGTATTTT. The full variable domain, with the rest looked up from reference TRBV2 and TRBJ2-3, is EPEVTQTPSHQVTQMGQEVILRCVPISNHLYFYWYRQILGQKVEFLVSFYNNEISEKSEIFDDQFSVERPDGSNFTLKIRSTKLEDSAMYFCASSQEDRFYTDTQYFGPGTRLTVL.

V is TRBV5-1 and J is TRBJ2-2; D possibly corresponds to TRBD1 (5 bases). Trimming left V 6 bases short and J 0 bases short, with 12 bases between. This CDR3 contains 15 residues. The germline V gene encodes CDR1 SGHRS and CDR2 YFSETQ. In DNA form, the CDR3 reads TGCGCCAGCACCCAAGGACAACCGAACACCGGGGAGCTGTTTTTT. Translated, it gives CASTQGQPNTGELFF.

The chain couples TRBV7-9 to TRBJ1-5; 7 nucleotides line up with TRBD1. Germline lookup yields CDR1 SEHNR and CDR2 FQNEAQ (reference sequence). This CDR3 spans 15 amino acids. V lost 5 bases and J lost 3; bases outside the gene matches: 7. CDR3 loop: CASSGPDRDNQPQHF. CDR3 coding DNA: TGTGCCAGCAGCGGCCCCGACAGGGACAATCAGCCCCAGCATTTT.

This clone was counted a few times. The V and J genes are TRBV25-1 and TRBJ2-7; possible D gene TRBD2, 5 bases. Germline CDR1 and CDR2: MGHDK and SYGVNS. CDR3 length: 15 amino acids. Trimming stripped 4 bases from V and 6 bases from J, with 19 bases between. The CDR3 loop reads CASSVPSGGFGEQYF. The CDR3 nucleotides read TGTGCCAGCAGTGTACCCTCGGGCGGGTTCGGCGAGCAGTACTTC.

This clone was seen a few times. V usage is TRBV13 and J usage is TRBJ2-3; D is possibly TRBD1 or TRBD2 (6 bases each). Trimming left V 1 base short and J 14 bases short, with 16 bases between. In germline, CDR1 is PRHDT, CDR2 FYEKMQ (reference sequence). The CDR3 spans 13 residues. In DNA, the CDR3 is TGTGCCAGCAGCTTAGATGGGGGGCGACTTTTGTATTTT. Translating it yields CASSLDGGRLLYF. Full variable domain (rest looked up from reference TRBV13 and TRBJ2-3): AAGVIQSPRHLIKEKRETATLKCYPIPRHDTVYWYQQGPGQDPQFLISFYEKMQSDKGSIPDRFSAQQFSDYHSELNMSSLELGDSALYFCASSLDGGRLLYFGPGTRLTVL.

The chain has TRBV4-1 and TRBJ2-5, with TRBD1 as a possible D gene (6 bases). This CDR3 comprises 13 residues. Germline loops: CDR1 MGHRA, CDR2 YSYEKL. Trimming took off 6 bases at V and 1 base at J, with 9 bases between the two ends. For the CDR3, the DNA is TGCGCCAGCAGGAAACAGGGCCAAGAGACCCAGTACTTC. It translates to CASRKQGQETQYF.

The chain couples TRBV5-1 to TRBJ2-2, with D possibly being TRBD1 (6 bases). The V gene's germline CDR1 is SGHRS and CDR2 YFSETQ. Trimming left V 0 bases short and J 1 base short, with 7 bases between. This CDR3 has 15 amino acids. CDR3 sequence reads: CASSLDRVNTGELFF. DNA of the CDR3: TGCGCCAGCAGCTTGGACAGGGTGAACACCGGGGAGCTGTTTTTT.

The chain is built from TRBV4-2 and TRBJ2-3; a weak D match, TRBD2 (5 bases). The V gene's germline CDR1 is LGHNA and CDR2 YNFKEQ. The CDR3 has 17 residues. Trimming stripped 1 base from V and 4 bases from J, with 18 bases between. The CDR3 coding sequence is TGTGCCAGCAGCCAAGTAGTTGTGCGGGTGGGCGCAGATACGCAGTATTTT. It encodes CASSQVVVRVGADTQYF.

The rearrangement links TRBV5-8 to TRBJ1-1; no firm D call. The CDR3 covers 13 residues. CDR1 SGHTS and CDR2 YDEGEE come from the germline V gene. The V and J ends lost 4 bases and 2 bases respectively, with 9 bases between them. CDR3 nucleotide sequence: TGTGCCAGCAGCGTCGGGAGCAACACTGAAGCTTTCTTT. This translates into CASSVGSNTEAFF.